These 30 T cell receptor beta chains were all obtained from the same sample, sequenced in a study of cytomegalovirus exposure and HLA in healthy donors. Clones were sequenced by immunoSEQ multiplex PCR, and TCRdb holds only the in-frame ones, with some missing. This repertoire shows 65,000 to 85,000 clones, roughly 94% found once; its top ten account for approximately 0.73%. Sequenced sample: PBMCs. These receptors were taken from a woman under 30 in good health and CMV-seronegative.

The genes are TRBV11-3 and TRBJ2-1; D possibly corresponds to TRBD1 (5 bases). Deletions cut 5 bases from V and 0 bases from J, with 11 bases between. The V gene's germline CDR1 is SGHNT and CDR2 YENEEA. The CDR3 spans 15 residues. Written as DNA, the CDR3 is TGTGCCAGCAGCCCCCGACAGAGCTCCTACAATGAGCAGTTCTTC. This encodes CASSPRQSSYNEQFF.

In this sample, this clone turned up once. The chain couples TRBV5-6 to TRBJ1-1; 7 bases align to TRBD1. The CDR3 has 16 residues. V dropped 3 bases and J dropped 6; count of bases not matched to a gene: 14. Germline V CDR1 and CDR2: SGHDT, YYEEEE. CDR3 residues: CASSSNRKGTVPEAFF. DNA for the CDR3: TGTGCCAGCAGCTCCAACCGGAAGGGGACAGTGCCTGAAGCTTTCTTT.

This chain joins TRBV2 and TRBJ1-5; D might be TRBD1 (6 bases). The germline V and J ends were trimmed by 3 bases and 6 bases, with 12 bases remaining between them. Germline values: CDR1 SNHLY, CDR2 FYNNEI. CDR3 length: 14 amino acids. The CDR3 bases are TGTGCCAGCAGTGAGCGGGGGGCGGCTCAGCCCCAGCATTTT. Its translation: CASSERGAAQPQHF.

The chain carries TRBV12-5 and TRBJ2-1; TRBD1 aligns across 7 bases. Germline values: CDR1 LGHNT, CDR2 FRNRAP. The V and J ends lost 0 bases and 7 bases, in that order; junction bases with no gene match: 9. The CDR3 loop spans 16 amino acids. The CDR3 reads CASGLVLARGPNEQFF. The CDR3 DNA is TGTGCTAGTGGTTTGGTACTGGCAAGGGGGCCGAATGAGCAGTTCTTC.

This chain links TRBV27 with TRBJ2-3; TRBD2 agrees at 8 bases. J gave up 1 base and V 5 bases, and 8 bases lay outside the gene matches. This CDR3 has 16 residues. Germline V gives CDR1 MNHEY, CDR2 SMNVEV (reference sequence). The CDR3 here is CASSPESGRRTDTQYF. In nucleotides, the CDR3 is TGTGCCAGCAGTCCAGAGAGCGGGAGACGCACAGATACGCAGTATTTT.

This chain joins TRBV18 and TRBJ2-1; 11 bases are a match to TRBD2. V lost 0 bases to trimming and J lost 7 bases; unmatched junction nucleotides: 5. The germline V gene encodes CDR1 KGHSH and CDR2 LQKENI. This CDR3 spans 16 amino acids. The CDR3 nucleotides read TGTGCCAGCTCACCACCGGGTACTAGCGGGAGTAATGAGCAGTTCTTC. Protein: CASSPPGTSGSNEQFF.

The chain employs TRBV7-8 and TRBJ2-1; 7 nucleotides align to TRBD1. CDR3 length: 14 amino acids. With V trimmed by 8 bases and J by 8 bases, 12 bases remained unmatched. The germline gives CDR1 SGHVS, CDR2 FQNEAQ. The chain's CDR3 is CASLIIRDSHEQFF. The CDR3 DNA reads as TGTGCCAGCCTTATTATCCGGGACAGCCATGAGCAGTTCTTC.

The chain links TRBV11-3 to TRBJ1-1; D may be TRBD1 (5 bases). Trimming took off 2 bases at V and 5 bases at J, with 9 bases between the two ends. The CDR3 is 13 residues long. The V gene's germline CDR1 is SGHNT and CDR2 YENEEA. CDR3 region: CASSLNRLTEAFF. In DNA, the CDR3 is TGTGCCAGCAGCTTAAACAGGTTGACTGAAGCTTTCTTT.

The chain is built from TRBV6-5 and TRBJ2-7; possible D gene TRBD1, 5 bases. Trimming removed 0 bases at V and 4 bases at J, with 16 bases between. Looked up from germline, CDR1 is MNHEY and CDR2 is SVGAGI. The CDR3 has 16 residues. The CDR3 protein is CASSYSPAGRLYEQYF. As DNA, the CDR3 is TGTGCCAGCAGTTACTCCCCGGCAGGGCGGCTATACGAGCAGTACTTC.

The V call is TRBV7-9, the J call TRBJ1-5; 8 positions agree with TRBD1. Trimming removed 5 bases from V and 5 bases from J; junction bases left unmatched: 5. Germline CDR1 is SEHNR and CDR2 is FQNEAQ (reference sequence). The CDR3 has 14 amino acids. The CDR3 DNA sequence: TGTGCCAGCAGCATGGGACAGGAATATCAGCCCCAGCATTTT. This encodes CASSMGQEYQPQHF.

This clone was seen only once. The CDR3 sequence: CASSLAGTAEAFF. DNA of the CDR3: TGTGCCAGCAGCTTAGCTGGGACAGCGGAAGCTTTCTTT. The V gene is TRBV7-2, the J gene TRBJ1-1; 7 positions agree with TRBD1. V shed 0 bases, J shed 8 bases, and the junction held 3 bases outside the gene matches. This CDR3 spans 13 amino acids. Germline V gene data show CDR1 as SGHTA and CDR2 as FQGNSA.

V is TRBV7-6 and J is TRBJ2-7; the match to TRBD1 covers 11 bases. The CDR3 sequence is 18 residues long. Trimming at V came to 3 bases and at J to 2 bases, leaving 12 bases not matched to a gene. CDR1 is SGHVS and CDR2 is FNYEAQ in the germline V gene. The CDR3, as DNA: TGTGCCAGCAGCTTTCCAGAAACGGACAGGGGGCACCCCTACGAGCAGTACTTC. Translating it yields CASSFPETDRGHPYEQYF.

The chain employs TRBV4-1 and TRBJ2-1; 8 bases agree with TRBD2. There are 15 residues in the CDR3. The germline CDR1 and CDR2 sequences are MGHRA and YSYEKL. J gave up 10 bases and V 5 bases, and 13 bases lay outside the gene matches. In nucleotides, the CDR3 is TGCGCCAGCAGCGTCCGGGGGGGGTTCGGGGTGGAGCAGTTCTTC. Translated: CASSVRGGFGVEQFF.

The chain has TRBV28 and TRBJ2-1, with 7 bases matching TRBD2. The CDR3 is 11 amino acids. Germline CDR1 reads MDHEN; CDR2 reads SYDVKM. Germline trimming cut 3 bases from V and 15 bases from J; bases unmatched to any gene: 5. The CDR3 sequence is CASSFGLGPFF. The DNA for the CDR3 is TGTGCCAGCAGTTTCGGACTAGGTCCGTTCTTC. The variable domain in full, with the rest retrieved from reference TRBV28 and TRBJ2-1, is DVKVTQSSRYLVKRTGEKVFLECVQDMDHENMFWYRQDPGLGLRLIYFSYDVKMKEKGDIPEGYSVSREKKERFSLILESASTNQTSMYLCASSFGLGPFFGPGTRLTVL.

The rearrangement joins TRBV15 to TRBJ2-7; tentatively, D is TRBD2 (5 bases). CDR1 and CDR2 (germline): LNHNV, YYDKDF (reference sequence). This CDR3 comprises 13 residues. The V end was cut by 3 bases, the J end by 3 bases, with 9 bases between. The CDR3: CATSRDFVYEQYF. Written as DNA, the CDR3 is TGTGCCACCAGCAGGGACTTTGTCTACGAGCAGTACTTC.

The chain uses TRBV7-8 and TRBJ2-3, with TRBD1 matching over 9 bases. J lost 3 bases, V lost 5 bases, and 15 bases had no gene match. Germline CDR1 reads SGHVS; CDR2 reads FQNEAQ. The CDR3 consists of 18 residues. CDR3 DNA sequence: TGTGCCAGCAGCCTTCTCCTCTCTGGGACAGGGACAACAGATACGCAGTATTTT. As protein: CASSLLLSGTGTTDTQYF.

The genes are TRBV7-8 and TRBJ1-2, with D uncertain. The CDR3 spans 16 residues. Germline CDR1 reads SGHVS; CDR2 reads FQNEAQ. Deletions cut 2 bases from V and 4 bases from J, with 17 bases between. CDR3 sequence: CASSLSGADRGYGYTF. The CDR3, as DNA: TGTGCCAGCAGCTTATCTGGAGCCGACCGTGGCTATGGCTACACCTTC.

This sequence joins TRBV7-9 and TRBJ1-2, with TRBD1 matching over 10 bases. The CDR3 totals 16 residues. V lost 3 bases, J lost 8 bases, and 12 bases stayed unmatched. Germline V lookup: CDR1 SEHNR, CDR2 FQNEAQ (reference sequence). CDR3 coding DNA: TGTGCCAGCAGCTTGGAGGCGGGACAGGGGTTTGCCGGCTACACCTTC. Translation: CASSLEAGQGFAGYTF.

This rearrangement joins TRBV6-4 to TRBJ2-1, with 9 nucleotides matching TRBD2. Germline lookup yields CDR1 MRHNA and CDR2 SNTAGT. This CDR3 has 16 residues. J gave up 2 bases and V 3 bases, and 5 bases lay outside the gene matches. The CDR3 DNA follows: TGTGCCAGCAGTGAGAGGGCTAGCGGGGCCTACAATGAGCAGTTCTTC. Translating it yields CASSERASGAYNEQFF.

This sequence joins TRBV28 and TRBJ2-7, with D possibly matching TRBD1 (5 bases). The CDR3 covers 11 residues. V was shortened by 10 bases and J by 3 bases, with 10 bases between the two germline ends. From germline, CDR1 is MDHEN and CDR2 SYDVKM. The CDR3 sequence: CATGRDYEQYF. CDR3 bases: TGTGCCACCGGCAGGGACTACGAGCAGTACTTC.

The chain is built from TRBV19 and TRBJ1-3; D perhaps matches TRBD1 (5 bases). Per germline, CDR1 LNHDA and CDR2 SQIVND (reference sequence). Trimming left V 2 bases short and J 2 bases short, with 7 bases between. The CDR3 spans 14 residues. CDR3: CASSIHRTGNTIYF. The CDR3 region has the DNA TGTGCCAGTAGTATACACAGGACTGGAAACACCATATATTTT. Full variable domain (rest looked up from reference TRBV19 and TRBJ1-3): DGGITQSPKYLFRKEGQNVTLSCEQNLNHDAMYWYRQDPGQGLRLIYYSQIVNDFQKGDIAEGYSVSREKKESFPLTVTSAQKNPTAFYLCASSIHRTGNTIYFGEGSWLTVV.

This clone was detected only once. This chain joins TRBV10-1 and TRBJ2-3; 7 bases align to TRBD2. V lost 5 bases to trimming and J lost 3 bases; unmatched junction nucleotides: 5. The CDR3 sequence is 14 residues long. Germline-derived CDR1 and CDR2 are WNHNN and SYGVQD (reference sequence). CDR3 nucleotide sequence: TGCGCCAGCAGTTCTGGGGGGGGGACAGATACGCAGTATTTT. It codes for CASSSGGGTDTQYF.

This clone was seen only once. The CDR3 reads CASSQPWAGLNTEAFF. The CDR3 coding sequence is TGTGCCAGCAGTCAACCCTGGGCGGGACTGAACACTGAAGCTTTCTTT. The chain uses TRBV28 and TRBJ1-1, with D maybe TRBD1 (5 bases). The CDR3 has 16 amino acids. CDR1 MDHEN and CDR2 SYDVKM come from the germline V gene. V gave up 5 bases and J gave up 0 bases, with 16 bases separating them.

This rearrangement joins TRBV4-3 to TRBJ1-2, with D perhaps matching TRBD1 (6 bases). Germline V lookup: CDR1 LGHNA, CDR2 YSLEER. The CDR3 has 17 residues. Trimming left V 0 bases short and J 5 bases short, with 19 bases between. The CDR3 loop reads CASSQDPDGGPWYGYTF. The CDR3 DNA is TGCGCCAGCAGCCAAGACCCCGACGGGGGGCCGTGGTATGGCTACACCTTC.

CDR3: CASSLIEAGDSTDTQYF. CDR3 DNA sequence: TGTGCCAGCAGCTTGATTGAAGCGGGAGATAGCACAGATACGCAGTATTTT. The rearrangement links TRBV5-4 to TRBJ2-3; 8 bases map to TRBD2. The germline V gene encodes CDR1 SGHNT and CDR2 YYREEE (reference sequence). The CDR3 is 17 residues long. V gave up 1 base and J gave up 0 bases; unmatched junction bases: 7.

This chain connects TRBV28 to TRBJ2-4, with D perhaps TRBD1 (6 bases). Trimming cost V 3 bases and J 1 base, with 13 bases left between them. Germline CDR1 reads MDHEN; CDR2 reads SYDVKM. This CDR3 region has 16 residues. The CDR3 loop reads CASSLPGVRAKNIQYF. CDR3 DNA sequence: TGTGCCAGCAGTTTGCCAGGGGTTCGGGCCAAAAACATTCAGTACTTC.

J is TRBJ1-5 and V is TRBV4-1; possible D gene TRBD1, 6 bases. Trimming cost V 2 bases and J 6 bases, with 14 bases left between them. Germline CDR1 reads MGHRA; CDR2 reads YSYEKL. The CDR3 runs 15 residues. DNA for the CDR3: TGCGCCAGCAGCCAATACTTGGGAGGGGGTCAGCCCCAGCATTTT. Its translation is CASSQYLGGGQPQHF.

The genes are TRBV28 and TRBJ2-4; 7 nucleotides align to TRBD2. Per the germline V gene, CDR1 is MDHEN and CDR2 is SYDVKM. Losses at the gene ends were 2 bases for V and 0 bases for J; bases not matched to a gene: 4. The CDR3 loop spans 16 amino acids. The CDR3 region is CASSLQRELAKNIQYF. DNA of the CDR3: TGTGCCAGCAGTTTACAGCGGGAACTAGCCAAAAACATTCAGTACTTC. Supplemented by reference TRBV28 and TRBJ2-4, the full variable domain reads DVKVTQSSRYLVKRTGEKVFLECVQDMDHENMFWYRQDPGLGLRLIYFSYDVKMKEKGDIPEGYSVSREKKERFSLILESASTNQTSMYLCASSLQRELAKNIQYFGAGTRLSVL.

V usage is TRBV4-3 and J usage is TRBJ2-3, with 8 bases matching TRBD2. The CDR3 covers 16 residues. The J segment lost 6 bases and the V segment lost 0 bases, leaving 8 bases of the junction unmatched. CDR1 and CDR2 from the germline V gene are LGHNA and YSLEER. CDR3 sequence (DNA): TGCGCCAGCAGCCAAGATACAGGAGCGGGAGCTGATACGCAGTATTTT. Translated, it gives CASSQDTGAGADTQYF.

This chain links TRBV4-3 with TRBJ2-5; 9 nucleotides agree with TRBD1. The junction had 6 bases not matched to a gene; V was cut back by 0 bases and J by 4 bases. The V gene's germline CDR1 is LGHNA and CDR2 YSLEER. The CDR3 has 16 residues. The CDR3 region is CASSQDGTGGAETQYF. The DNA for the CDR3 is TGCGCCAGCAGCCAAGATGGTACAGGGGGCGCAGAGACCCAGTACTTC.